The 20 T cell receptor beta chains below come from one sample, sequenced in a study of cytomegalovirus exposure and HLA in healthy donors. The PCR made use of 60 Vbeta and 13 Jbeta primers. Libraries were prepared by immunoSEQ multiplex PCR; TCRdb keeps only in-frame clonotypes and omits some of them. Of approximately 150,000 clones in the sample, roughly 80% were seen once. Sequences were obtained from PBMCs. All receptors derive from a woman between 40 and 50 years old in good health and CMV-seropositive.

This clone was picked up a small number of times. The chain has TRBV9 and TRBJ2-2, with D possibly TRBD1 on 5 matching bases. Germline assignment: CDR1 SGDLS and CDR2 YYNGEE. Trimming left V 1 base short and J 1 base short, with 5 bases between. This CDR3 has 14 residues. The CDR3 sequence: CASSVTGNTGELFF. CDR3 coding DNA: TGTGCCAGCAGCGTAACAGGGAACACCGGGGAGCTGTTTTTT.

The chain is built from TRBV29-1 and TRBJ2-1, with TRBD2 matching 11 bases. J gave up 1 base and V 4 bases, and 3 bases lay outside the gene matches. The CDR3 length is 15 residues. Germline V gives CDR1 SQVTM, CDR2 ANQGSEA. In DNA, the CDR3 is TGCAGCGTTGGGGCTAGCGGGAGGTCCTACAATGAGCAGTTCTTC. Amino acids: CSVGASGRSYNEQFF.

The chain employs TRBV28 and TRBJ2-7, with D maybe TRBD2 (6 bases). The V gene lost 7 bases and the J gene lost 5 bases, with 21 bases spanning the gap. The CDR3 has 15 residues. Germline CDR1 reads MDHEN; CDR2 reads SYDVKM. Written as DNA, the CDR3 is TGTGCCAGCACTACGCCTAGCGCAGGGCGCCACGAGCAGTACTTC. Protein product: CASTTPSAGRHEQYF.

The CDR3 coding sequence is TGTGCCAGCAGCCCGGAGGGAATCCGGGACAGGGTCCCTGAAGCTTTCTTT. It encodes CASSPEGIRDRVPEAFF. The gene calls are TRBV5-4 and TRBJ1-1; 9 bases are shared with TRBD1. After removal of 4 bases from V and 6 bases from J, the junction contained 16 bases not matched to a gene. The CDR3 is 17 amino acids. Germline loops: CDR1 SGHNT, CDR2 YYREEE (reference sequence).

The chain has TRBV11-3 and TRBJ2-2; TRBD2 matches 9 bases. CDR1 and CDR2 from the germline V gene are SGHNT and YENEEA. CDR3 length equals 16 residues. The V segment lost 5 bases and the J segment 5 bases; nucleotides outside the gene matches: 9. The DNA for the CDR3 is TGTGCCAGCAGCGAACGAGCGGGAGGACGGACCGGGGAGCTGTTTTTT. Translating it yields CASSERAGGRTGELFF.

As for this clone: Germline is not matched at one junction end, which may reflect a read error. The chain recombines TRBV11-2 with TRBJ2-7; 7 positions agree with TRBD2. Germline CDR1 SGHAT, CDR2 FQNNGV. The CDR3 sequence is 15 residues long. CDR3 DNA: TGTACCAGCAGCTTAGGGGTACTAGCGACCTACGAGCAGTACTTC. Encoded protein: CTSSLGVLATYEQYF.

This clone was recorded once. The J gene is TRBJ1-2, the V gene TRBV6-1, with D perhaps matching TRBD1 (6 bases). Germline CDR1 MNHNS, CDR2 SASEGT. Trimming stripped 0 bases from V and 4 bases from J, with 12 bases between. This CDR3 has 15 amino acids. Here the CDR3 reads CASSEADSSLYGYTF. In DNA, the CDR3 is TGTGCCAGCAGTGAAGCGGACAGTAGTCTCTATGGCTACACCTTC.

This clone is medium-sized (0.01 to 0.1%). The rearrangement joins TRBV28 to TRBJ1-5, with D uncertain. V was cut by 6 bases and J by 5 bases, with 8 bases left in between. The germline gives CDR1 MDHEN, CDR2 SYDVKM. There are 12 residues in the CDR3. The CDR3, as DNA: TGTGCCAGCAGCCTACTCCATCAGCCCCAGCATTTT. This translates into CASSLLHQPQHF.

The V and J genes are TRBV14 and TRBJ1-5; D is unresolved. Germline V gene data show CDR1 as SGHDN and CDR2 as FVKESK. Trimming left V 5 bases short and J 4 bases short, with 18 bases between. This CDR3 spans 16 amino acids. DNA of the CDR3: TGTGCCAGCAGCTCTCCCCCGGGAGGGCTTAATCAGCCCCAGCATTTT. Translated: CASSSPPGGLNQPQHF.

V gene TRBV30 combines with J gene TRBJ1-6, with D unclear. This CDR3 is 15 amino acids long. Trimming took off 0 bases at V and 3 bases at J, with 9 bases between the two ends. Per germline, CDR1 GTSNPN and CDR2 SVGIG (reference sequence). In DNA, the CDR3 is TGTGCCTGGAGTGTACTCGGGGTCTATAATTCACCCCTCCACTTT. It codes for CAWSVLGVYNSPLHF.

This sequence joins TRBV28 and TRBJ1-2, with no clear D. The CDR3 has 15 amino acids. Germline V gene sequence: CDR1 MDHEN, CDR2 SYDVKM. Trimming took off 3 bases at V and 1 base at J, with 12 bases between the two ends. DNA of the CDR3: TGTGCCAGCAGTTTCTCGGCAGACTTTAACTATGGCTACACCTTC. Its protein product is CASSFSADFNYGYTF.

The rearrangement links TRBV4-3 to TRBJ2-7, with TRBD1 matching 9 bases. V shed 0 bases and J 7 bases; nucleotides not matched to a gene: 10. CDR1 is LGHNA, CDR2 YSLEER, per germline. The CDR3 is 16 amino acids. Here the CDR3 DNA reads TGCGCCAGCAGCCAAGAAGTAGGGACAGGGTTCCGAGAGCAGTACTTC. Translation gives CASSQEVGTGFREQYF.

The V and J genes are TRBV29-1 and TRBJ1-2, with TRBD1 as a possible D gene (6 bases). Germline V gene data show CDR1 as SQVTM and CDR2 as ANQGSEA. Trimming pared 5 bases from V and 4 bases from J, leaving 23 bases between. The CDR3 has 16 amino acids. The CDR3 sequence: CSVREDGGARLYGYTF. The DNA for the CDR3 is TGCAGCGTTAGAGAGGATGGGGGGGCGAGGCTCTATGGCTACACCTTC.

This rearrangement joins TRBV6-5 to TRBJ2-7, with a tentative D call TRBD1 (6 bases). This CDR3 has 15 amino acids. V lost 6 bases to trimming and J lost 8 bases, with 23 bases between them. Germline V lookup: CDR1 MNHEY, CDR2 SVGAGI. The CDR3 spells CASSLRGSPLTQQYF. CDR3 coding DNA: TGTGCCAGCAGCCTCAGGGGCAGCCCTCTTACCCAGCAGTACTTC.

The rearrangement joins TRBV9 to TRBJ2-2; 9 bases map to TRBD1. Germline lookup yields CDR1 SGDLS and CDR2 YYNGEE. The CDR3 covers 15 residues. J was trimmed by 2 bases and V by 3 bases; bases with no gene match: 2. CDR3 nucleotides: TGTGCCAGCAGCGGGACAGGGGTCAACACCGGGGAGCTGTTTTTT. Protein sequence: CASSGTGVNTGELFF.

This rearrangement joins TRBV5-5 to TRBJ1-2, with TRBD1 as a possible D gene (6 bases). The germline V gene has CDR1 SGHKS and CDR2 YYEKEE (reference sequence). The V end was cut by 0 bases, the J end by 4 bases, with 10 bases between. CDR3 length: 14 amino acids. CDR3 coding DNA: TGTGCCAGCAGCTTGGCGTCACAGGGCTATGGCTACACCTTC. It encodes CASSLASQGYGYTF.

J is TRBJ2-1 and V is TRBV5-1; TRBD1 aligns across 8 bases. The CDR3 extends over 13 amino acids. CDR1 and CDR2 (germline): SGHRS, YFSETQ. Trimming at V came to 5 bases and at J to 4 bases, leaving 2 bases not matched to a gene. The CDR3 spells CASRDREYNEQFF. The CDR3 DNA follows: TGCGCCAGCAGGGACAGGGAGTACAATGAGCAGTTCTTC. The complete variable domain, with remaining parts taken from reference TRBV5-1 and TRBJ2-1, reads KAGVTQTPRYLIKTRGQQVTLSCSPISGHRSVSWYQQTPGQGLQFLFEYFSETQRNKGNFPGRFSGRQFSNSRSEMNVSTLELGDSALYLCASRDREYNEQFFGPGTRLTVL.

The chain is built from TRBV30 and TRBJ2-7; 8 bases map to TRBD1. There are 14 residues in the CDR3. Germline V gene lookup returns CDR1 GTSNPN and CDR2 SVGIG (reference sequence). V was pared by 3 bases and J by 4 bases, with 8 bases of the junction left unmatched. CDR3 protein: CAWSLGQGRYEQYF. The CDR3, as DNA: TGTGCCTGGAGCCTAGGACAGGGTCGGTACGAGCAGTACTTC. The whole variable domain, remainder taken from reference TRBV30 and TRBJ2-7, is SQTIHQWPATLVQPVGSPLSLECTVEGTSNPNLYWYRQAAGRGLQLLFYSVGIGQISSEVPQNLSASRPQDRQFILSSKKLLLSDSGFYLCAWSLGQGRYEQYFGPGTRLTVT.

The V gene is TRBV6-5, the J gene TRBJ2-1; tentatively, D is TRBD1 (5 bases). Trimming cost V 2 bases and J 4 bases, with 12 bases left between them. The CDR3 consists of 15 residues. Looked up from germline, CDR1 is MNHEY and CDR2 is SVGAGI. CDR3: CASSYRGAGYNEQFF. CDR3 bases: TGTGCCAGCAGTTACAGGGGCGCAGGGTACAATGAGCAGTTCTTC.

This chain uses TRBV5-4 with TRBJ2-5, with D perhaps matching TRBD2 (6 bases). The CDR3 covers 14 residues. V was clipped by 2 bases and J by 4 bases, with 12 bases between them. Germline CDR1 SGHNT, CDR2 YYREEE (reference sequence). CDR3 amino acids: CASSFPGRGETQYF. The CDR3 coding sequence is TGTGCCAGCAGCTTTCCGGGGCGGGGAGAGACCCAGTACTTC.